Each of the 25 T cell receptor beta chains below was sequenced from the same sample in a study of regulatory T cells in long-lasting Graves disease. Assembly of TCR beta libraries relied on iRepertoire HTBI primers together with Arm-PCR of CDR3 regions. One entry per CDR3 protein, called by TCRdb with MiXCR from the multiplex PCR reads. The table includes about 400,000 distinct CDR3 sequences, less than 25% detected once. Time point denoted: persistent/refractory GD, antithyroid drugs over 5 years with positive TRAb. The TCR library was made from RNA that had been extracted from PBMCs in TRIzol. Source: peripheral blood mononuclear cells (PBMCs), taken when the disease was refractory, from a patient treated with antithyroid drugs. These receptors originate from a female donor with Graves disease.

This clonotype has more than one count but fewer than ten. The chain has TRBV29-1 and TRBJ2-2; maybe TRBD2 (6 bases). The germline V and J ends were trimmed by 6 bases and 6 bases, with 14 bases remaining between them. Germline V gene lookup returns CDR1 SQVTM and CDR2 ANQGSEA. The CDR3 is 13 residues long. The CDR3 DNA is TGCAGCGTAGCAGTTGGAGGGTCCGGGGAGCTGTTTTTT. Amino acids: CSVAVGGSGELFF.

This clonotype was observed once. The rearrangement links TRBV4-3 to TRBJ2-7; TRBD1 matches at 10 bases. With 0 bases clipped from V and 3 bases from J, the junction kept 5 bases outside the gene matches. The CDR3 contains 16 residues. The germline gives CDR1 LGHNA, CDR2 YSLEER. The CDR3 coding sequence is TGCGCCAGCAGCCAAGATTTAAGGACAGGGGGCTACGAGCAGTACTTC. Amino acids: CASSQDLRTGGYEQYF.

Ten or more counts support this clonotype. The V and J genes are TRBV28 and TRBJ1-1, with 7 positions matching TRBD1. The V segment lost 7 bases and the J segment 6 bases; nucleotides outside the gene matches: 11. CDR3 length: 14 amino acids. Germline V gene data show CDR1 as MDHEN and CDR2 as SYDVKM. As DNA, the CDR3 is TGTGCCAGCACCGAGGTAGGGGGCTCGGCTGAAGCTTTCTTT. Its protein product is CASTEVGGSAEAFF.

Remarks on this clonotype: This clone may be a read error of a much larger clone one base away. The V and J genes are TRBV7-2 and TRBJ2-5; a possible D gene is TRBD2 (6 bases). Germline V gene data show CDR1 as SGHTA and CDR2 as FQGNSA. The CDR3 length is 12 residues. V shed 7 bases and J shed 5 bases, with 11 bases lying between them. The CDR3 region is CASTRGKETQYF. The CDR3 DNA reads as TGTGCCAGCACCCGGGGGAAGGAGACCCAGTACTTC.

In its sample, this clonotype was seen many times. The chain has TRBV6-1 and TRBJ1-1; D not certain. With 10 bases removed from V and 3 bases from J, the gap between germline ends came to 18 bases. Germline-derived CDR1 and CDR2 are MNHNS and SASEGT. The CDR3 extends over 14 amino acids. The CDR3 reads CATTGPARDTEAFF. DNA for the CDR3: TGTGCCACCACCGGACCCGCGCGGGACACTGAAGCTTTCTTT.

This clonotype was seen only a few times. This rearrangement joins TRBV6-1 to TRBJ1-5, with D unclear. The germline V gene has CDR1 MNHNS and CDR2 SASEGT. The CDR3 contains 13 residues. Trimming left V 5 bases short and J 2 bases short, with 7 bases between. The DNA for the CDR3 is TGTGCCAGCAGTAAGTTCGGCAATCAGCCCCAGCATTTT. Its protein is CASSKFGNQPQHF.

This clonotype was seen at least ten times. J is TRBJ1-2 and V is TRBV27; D is unclear. The CDR3 is 14 amino acids. V was clipped by 6 bases and J by 7 bases, with 18 bases between them. Germline V CDR1 and CDR2: MNHEY, SMNVEV (reference sequence). The CDR3 DNA reads TGTGCCAGCAGCCCACCCGGATCGCGGGCTGGCTACACCTTC. Its protein is CASSPPGSRAGYTF.

This clonotype was seen a few times. V gene TRBV19 combines with J gene TRBJ1-6; 8 positions match TRBD1. V lost 5 bases to trimming and J lost 6 bases; unmatched junction nucleotides: 9. The CDR3 loop spans 16 amino acids. Germline CDR1 is LNHDA and CDR2 is SQIVND (reference sequence). The CDR3 nucleotides are TGTGCCAGTAGTCCAACGGACAGGGCGAGTAATTCACCCCTCCACTTT. Translation: CASSPTDRASNSPLHF.

This clonotype appeared many times. This chain uses TRBV9 with TRBJ1-2, with a weak D call TRBD1 (6 bases). Trimming shortened V by 0 bases and J by 3 bases, and 9 bases separated the two germline ends. The germline CDR1 and CDR2 sequences are SGDLS and YYNGEE. The CDR3 spans 14 residues. CDR3: CASSVDNRDYGYTF. The CDR3 DNA reads as TGTGCCAGCAGCGTAGACAACAGGGACTATGGCTACACCTTC.

The gene calls are TRBV20-1 and TRBJ1-6; tentatively, D is TRBD1 (6 bases). CDR1 DFQATT and CDR2 SNEGSKA come from the germline V gene (reference sequence). This CDR3 is 15 amino acids long. Trimming stripped 1 base from V and 7 bases from J, with 14 bases between. The CDR3 reads CSARGRDTQNSPLHF. The CDR3 DNA is TGCAGTGCTAGAGGAAGGGACACTCAGAATTCACCCCTCCACTTT.

This clonotype has a handful of counts. The chain uses TRBV20-1 and TRBJ1-5; tentative D call: TRBD1 (6 bases). V was trimmed by 3 bases and J by 5 bases, leaving 17 bases between them. CDR3 length: 15 residues. Germline V gene data show CDR1 as DFQATT and CDR2 as SNEGSKA (reference sequence). The CDR3 DNA reads as TGCAGTGCTAGGAGTACAGGGAGAGGGGATCAGCCCCAGCATTTT. Translating it yields CSARSTGRGDQPQHF.

About this clonotype itself: This may be a read error: a much more frequent sequence differs by one nucleotide. The CDR3 protein is CSARGRISGNTIYF. CDR3 DNA sequence: TGCAGTGCGAGGGGACGGATCTCTGGAAACACCATATATTTT. The chain links TRBV20-1 to TRBJ1-3; possible D gene TRBD1, 5 bases. Trimming cost V 6 bases and J 0 bases, with 12 bases left between them. Per the germline V gene, CDR1 is DFQATT and CDR2 is SNEGSKA (reference sequence). The CDR3 covers 14 residues.

This clonotype was seen only a few times. This sequence joins TRBV12-3 or TRBV12-4 and TRBJ2-7; no firm D call. The V gene lost 4 bases and the J gene lost 2 bases, with 15 bases spanning the gap. The CDR3 runs to 15 residues. In DNA, the CDR3 is TGTGCCAGCAGTTCCGAGGCGGCCACAACCTACGAGCAGTACTTC. It yields the protein CASSSEAATTYEQYF.

At least ten counts were recorded for this clonotype. The chain uses TRBV12-3 or TRBV12-4 and TRBJ1-2; 7 bases match TRBD1. This CDR3 has 13 amino acids. Trimming removed 9 bases from V and 4 bases from J; junction bases left unmatched: 8. As DNA, the CDR3 is TGTGCCAGTGACTCCGGGACAGCCTATGGCTACACCTTC. It specifies CASDSGTAYGYTF.

The rearrangement joins TRBV4-3 to TRBJ1-2; D is undetermined. The V gene's germline CDR1 is LGHNA and CDR2 YSLEER. V gave up 0 bases and J gave up 5 bases, with 13 bases separating them. The CDR3 has 15 residues. The CDR3 loop reads CASSQEMSSEYGYTF. CDR3 coding DNA: TGCGCCAGCAGCCAAGAGATGTCTTCAGAGTATGGCTACACCTTC.

This chain links TRBV5-6 with TRBJ2-7; no definite D call. CDR3 length equals 14 residues. Between the trimmed V and J ends, which lost 0 bases and 4 bases, there was a span of 11 bases. The germline V gene has CDR1 SGHDT and CDR2 YYEEEE. DNA for the CDR3: TGTGCCAGCAGCTTGGGGGGTGCGGCATACGAGCAGTACTTC. This gives the protein CASSLGGAAYEQYF.

In its sample, this clonotype was seen a few times. V is TRBV29-1 and J is TRBJ2-7; possibly TRBD2 for D (5 bases). The V end was cut by 3 bases, the J end by 3 bases, with 15 bases between. CDR3 length: 14 amino acids. Looked up from germline, CDR1 is SQVTM and CDR2 is ANQGSEA. The CDR3 DNA reads TGCAGCGTTGACCTCGGGGTGGGCGGCTACGAGCAGTACTTC. It is translated as CSVDLGVGGYEQYF.

In this sample, this clonotype turned up many times. The chain has TRBV6-5 and TRBJ2-2; D ambiguous. Germline CDR1 MNHEY, CDR2 SVGAGI. V lost 0 bases and J 7 bases, leaving 6 bases between the germline ends. The CDR3 spans 13 residues. The CDR3 DNA reads TGTGCCAGCAGTTACTCGACGGGCGGGGAGCTGTTTTTT. Translating gives CASSYSTGGELFF.

The sample holds many counts of this clonotype. V is TRBV12-3 or TRBV12-4 and J is TRBJ1-4; D perhaps matches TRBD1 (5 bases). Trimming took 2 bases from V and 7 from J, leaving 11 bases between them. The CDR3 runs 14 residues. Here the CDR3 DNA reads TGTGCCAGCAGTTTACTTCAAAGGGGTGAAAAACTGTTTTTT. It is translated as CASSLLQRGEKLFF.

This clonotype was recorded many times. J is TRBJ2-7 and V is TRBV11-2; D is undetermined. The CDR3 length is 15 residues. Trimming stripped 0 bases from V and 2 bases from J, with 11 bases between. CDR1 is SGHAT, CDR2 FQNNGV, per germline. CDR3 region: CASSLERTPTYEQYF. DNA of the CDR3: TGTGCCAGCAGCTTAGAAAGAACACCTACCTACGAGCAGTACTTC. Full variable domain (missing parts from reference TRBV11-2 and TRBJ2-7): EAGVAQSPRYKIIEKRQSVAFWCNPISGHATLYWYQQILGQGPKLLIQFQNNGVVDDSQLPKDRFSAERLKGVDSTLKIQPAKLEDSAVYLCASSLERTPTYEQYFGPGTRLTVT.

This clonotype has ten or more counts. This chain uses TRBV11-2 with TRBJ2-7, with 10 bases aligning to TRBD1. After removal of 1 base from V and 3 bases from J, the junction contained 6 bases not matched to a gene. CDR3 length equals 16 residues. The germline V gene encodes CDR1 SGHAT and CDR2 FQNNGV. The DNA for the CDR3 is TGTGCCAGCAGCTTAGGCCTCTGGACAGGGGGCTACGAGCAGTACTTC. Residues: CASSLGLWTGGYEQYF.

The genes are TRBV28 and TRBJ2-7; the match to TRBD2 covers 10 bases. J lost 4 bases, V lost 6 bases, and 9 bases had no gene match. From germline, CDR1 is MDHEN and CDR2 SYDVKM. The CDR3 has 15 residues. The CDR3: CASRSGTSDPYEQYF. CDR3 coding DNA: TGTGCCAGCAGGTCCGGGACTAGCGACCCGTACGAGCAGTACTTC.

CDR3 nucleotides: TGCAGTGCTAACCCCGGGACAACGACGAACGAGCAGTACTTC. Translating gives CSANPGTTTNEQYF. V usage is TRBV20-1 and J usage is TRBJ2-7, with D perhaps TRBD1 (6 bases). Per the germline V gene, CDR1 is DFQATT and CDR2 is SNEGSKA (reference sequence). The CDR3 runs 14 residues. Trimming removed 4 bases from V and 5 bases from J, with 18 bases in between.

This clonotype was picked up a small number of times. V and J are TRBV6-1 and TRBJ2-7; TRBD1 aligns across 7 bases. Looked up from germline, CDR1 is MNHNS and CDR2 is SASEGT. V dropped 6 bases and J dropped 2; count of bases not matched to a gene: 4. This CDR3 spans 13 amino acids. CDR3 residues: CASRTTGTYEQYF. In DNA, the CDR3 is TGTGCCAGCAGAACGACAGGGACCTACGAGCAGTACTTC.

This clonotype was counted between two and nine times. The genes are TRBV6-2 or TRBV6-3 and TRBJ1-5, with D unresolved. Germline V gene data show CDR1 as MNHEY and CDR2 as SVGEGT. V was cut by 6 bases and J by 3 bases, with 6 bases left in between. CDR3 length equals 12 residues. CDR3 residues: CASRWLNQPQHF. Here the CDR3 DNA reads TGTGCCAGCAGGTGGCTCAATCAGCCCCAGCATTTT.